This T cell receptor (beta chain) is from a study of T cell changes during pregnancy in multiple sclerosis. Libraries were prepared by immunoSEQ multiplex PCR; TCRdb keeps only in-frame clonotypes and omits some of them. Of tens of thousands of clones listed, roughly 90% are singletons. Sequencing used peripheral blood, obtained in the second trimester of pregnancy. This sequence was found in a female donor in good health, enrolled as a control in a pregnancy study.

CDR3 protein: CASSQDTGTPTEAFF. CDR3 nucleotides: TGTGCCAGCAGCCAAGATACGGGGACACCCACTGAAGCTTTCTTT. The V gene is TRBV4-2, the J gene TRBJ1-1, with D perhaps TRBD1 (6 bases). Germline V gene lookup returns CDR1 LGHNA and CDR2 YNFKEQ. The CDR3 runs to 15 residues. The ends were cut back, 0 bases at V and 4 bases at J, with 12 bases in the middle.